The present T cell receptor (beta chain) was sequenced within a study of patients and donors after allogeneic stem cell transplantation. TCRdb recomputed calls from the RT-PCR reads with MiXCR, one row per CDR3 protein. The table shows about 150,000 distinct CDR3 sequences, with approximately 40% occurring only once. The CDR3 contains 15 residues. With 2 bases removed from V and 5 bases from J, the gap between germline ends came to 10 bases. Germline CDR1 SEHNR, CDR2 FQNEAQ (reference sequence). The TCR was taken from a human donor who was either an allogeneic HSCT recipient or a stem cell or donor lymphocyte infusion donor (not recorded which). It is not recorded whose cells these are; they may come from a transplant donor. The J gene is TRBJ1-6, the V gene TRBV7-9; D unresolved. Sequenced sample: blood, either unsorted or a sorted T cell fraction (not recorded which). CDR3 sequence reads: CASSLQGRHNSPLHF. CDR3 nucleotide sequence: TGTGCCAGCAGCTTACAAGGACGCCATAATTCACCCCTCCACTTT.